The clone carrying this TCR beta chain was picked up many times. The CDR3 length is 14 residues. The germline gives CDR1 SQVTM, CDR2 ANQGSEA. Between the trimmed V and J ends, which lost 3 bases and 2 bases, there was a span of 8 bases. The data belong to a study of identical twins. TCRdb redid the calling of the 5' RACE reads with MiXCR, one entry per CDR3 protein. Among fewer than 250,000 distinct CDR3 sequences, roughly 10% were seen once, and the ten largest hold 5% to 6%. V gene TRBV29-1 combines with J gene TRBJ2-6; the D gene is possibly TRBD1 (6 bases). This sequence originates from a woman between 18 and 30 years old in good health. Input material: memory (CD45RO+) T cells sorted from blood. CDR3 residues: CSVDTGPGANVLTF. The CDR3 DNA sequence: TGCAGCGTTGACACAGGGCCTGGGGCCAACGTCCTGACTTTC. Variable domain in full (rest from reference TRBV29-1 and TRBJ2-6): SAVISQKPSRDICQRGTSLTIQCQVDSQVTMMFWYRQQPGQSLTLIATANQGSEATYESGFVIDKFPISRPNLTFSTLTVSNMSPEDSSIYLCSVDTGPGANVLTFGAGSRLTVL.